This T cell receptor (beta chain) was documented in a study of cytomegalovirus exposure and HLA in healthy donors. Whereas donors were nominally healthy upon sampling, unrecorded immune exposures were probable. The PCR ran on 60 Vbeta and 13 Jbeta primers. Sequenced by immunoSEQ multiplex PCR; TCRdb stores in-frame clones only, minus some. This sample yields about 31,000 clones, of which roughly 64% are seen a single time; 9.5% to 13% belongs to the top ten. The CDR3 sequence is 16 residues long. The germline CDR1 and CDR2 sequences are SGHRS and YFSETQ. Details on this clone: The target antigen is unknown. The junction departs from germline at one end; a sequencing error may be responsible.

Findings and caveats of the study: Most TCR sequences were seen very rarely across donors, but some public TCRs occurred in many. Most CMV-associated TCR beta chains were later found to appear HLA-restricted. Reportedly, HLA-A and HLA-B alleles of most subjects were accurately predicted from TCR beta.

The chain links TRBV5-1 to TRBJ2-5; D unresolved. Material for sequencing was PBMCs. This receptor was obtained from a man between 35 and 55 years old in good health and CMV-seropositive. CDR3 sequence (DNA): TGCGCCAGCAGCTTGGAGTACCAGATGAACCAGGAGACCCAGTACTTC. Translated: CASSLEYQMNQETQYF.